The 9 T cell receptor beta chains given below trace back to one sample, sequenced in a study of sequential checkpoint blockade in melanoma (dated by TCRdb to the late 2010s). The treatment or condition label for this specimen denotes: randomized to nivolumab then ipilimumab (arm A) or the reverse (arm B). Library preparation used the immunoSEQ multiplex PCR assay. TCRdb retrieved this table from immuneACCESS and kept in-frame rearrangements only. Not all clones are present; in checked studies, unresolved V genes account for under half, and no reason is known for the remainder. The sample data list under 20,000 clones, and 65% to 80% of these were observed just once. Around 30% of the sample is held by the ten biggest clonotypes. The specimen was CD8+ T cells sorted from blood (inferred from file names), collected from a patient given nivolumab and ipilimumab in sequence. All receptors come from a human donor with melanoma.

The V call is TRBV27, the J call TRBJ2-1; D is perhaps TRBD1 (6 bases). Germline CDR1 reads MNHEY; CDR2 reads SMNVEV (reference sequence). Between the trimmed V and J ends, which lost 9 bases and 8 bases, there was a span of 23 bases. The CDR3 is 15 residues long. The CDR3 region has the DNA TGTGCCAGTAAGACAGGCGCCCGGGGACGGGATGAGCAGTTCTTC. This codes for CASKTGARGRDEQFF.

This sequence joins TRBV19 and TRBJ1-1, with unresolved D. Trimming pared 3 bases from V and 0 bases from J, leaving 2 bases between. This CDR3 contains 12 residues. The V gene's germline CDR1 is LNHDA and CDR2 SQIVND (reference sequence). Here the CDR3 DNA reads TGTGCCAGTAGTATCGTGAACACTGAAGCTTTCTTT. Translating it yields CASSIVNTEAFF.

This chain links TRBV28 with TRBJ2-7; 7 bases agree with TRBD2. Per germline, CDR1 MDHEN and CDR2 SYDVKM. The J segment lost 2 bases and the V segment lost 6 bases, leaving 16 bases of the junction unmatched. This CDR3 contains 17 residues. CDR3 sequence reads: CASRVRSWREITYEQYF. The CDR3 DNA reads TGTGCCAGCAGAGTGAGGAGTTGGCGGGAGATCACCTACGAGCAGTACTTC.

The chain employs TRBV19 and TRBJ1-1, with no clear D. From germline, CDR1 is LNHDA and CDR2 SQIVND (reference sequence). V lost 1 base to trimming and J lost 0 bases, with 3 bases between them. This CDR3 is built from 13 residues. CDR3 loop: CASSIAVNTEAFF. In DNA, the CDR3 is TGTGCCAGTAGTATAGCAGTGAACACTGAAGCTTTCTTT.

The chain employs TRBV19 and TRBJ2-2; 8 nucleotides agree with TRBD1. CDR1 is LNHDA and CDR2 is SQIVND in the germline V gene (reference sequence). This CDR3 contains 15 residues. J lost 9 bases, V lost 5 bases, and 11 bases had no gene match. CDR3 region: CASSDGQGGLRELFF. In DNA, the CDR3 is TGTGCCAGTAGTGACGGACAGGGTGGGCTAAGGGAGCTGTTTTTT.

CDR3 loop: CASSGAAYEQYF. In DNA form, the CDR3 reads TGTGCCAGCAGTGGAGCAGCTTACGAGCAGTACTTC. V gene TRBV2 combines with J gene TRBJ2-7; D not certain. Trimming took off 4 bases at V and 4 bases at J, with 8 bases between the two ends. CDR1 and CDR2 from the germline V gene are SNHLY and FYNNEI. The CDR3 is made up of 12 amino acids.

Within the sample, this clone is medium-sized. V is TRBV2 and J is TRBJ1-1, with D possibly matching TRBD1 (6 bases). CDR1 is SNHLY, CDR2 FYNNEI, per germline. The length of the CDR3 is 12 residues. Deletions cut 4 bases from V and 11 bases from J, with 14 bases between. The CDR3 spells CASSAPGQRAFF. The CDR3 DNA follows: TGTGCCAGCAGTGCCCCGGGACAACGGGCTTTCTTT.

DNA for the CDR3: TGCGCCAGCAGCTACCGCTTCACAGGCAGCCCGAACACTGAAGCTTTCTTT. Its translation: CASSYRFTGSPNTEAFF. The chain recombines TRBV5-1 with TRBJ1-1, with TRBD1 as a possible D gene (5 bases). Germline-derived CDR1 and CDR2 are SGHRS and YFSETQ. The CDR3 is 17 residues long. The V end was cut by 3 bases, the J end by 1 base, with 19 bases between.

The chain couples TRBV18 to TRBJ2-7; 9 nucleotides line up with TRBD1. Germline loops: CDR1 KGHSH, CDR2 LQKENI. V trimming: 8 bases; J trimming: 4 bases; junction bases outside the gene matches: 15. The CDR3 consists of 16 residues. This chain's CDR3 is CASRPGDRVQYYEQYF. CDR3 nucleotide sequence: TGTGCCAGCCGACCGGGGGACAGGGTCCAATATTACGAGCAGTACTTC. Supplemented by reference TRBV18 and TRBJ2-7, the full variable domain reads NAGVMQNPRHLVRRRGQEARLRCSPMKGHSHVYWYRQLPEEGLKFMVYLQKENIIDESGMPKERFSAEFPKEGPSILRIQQVVRGDSAAYFCASRPGDRVQYYEQYFGPGTRLTVT.